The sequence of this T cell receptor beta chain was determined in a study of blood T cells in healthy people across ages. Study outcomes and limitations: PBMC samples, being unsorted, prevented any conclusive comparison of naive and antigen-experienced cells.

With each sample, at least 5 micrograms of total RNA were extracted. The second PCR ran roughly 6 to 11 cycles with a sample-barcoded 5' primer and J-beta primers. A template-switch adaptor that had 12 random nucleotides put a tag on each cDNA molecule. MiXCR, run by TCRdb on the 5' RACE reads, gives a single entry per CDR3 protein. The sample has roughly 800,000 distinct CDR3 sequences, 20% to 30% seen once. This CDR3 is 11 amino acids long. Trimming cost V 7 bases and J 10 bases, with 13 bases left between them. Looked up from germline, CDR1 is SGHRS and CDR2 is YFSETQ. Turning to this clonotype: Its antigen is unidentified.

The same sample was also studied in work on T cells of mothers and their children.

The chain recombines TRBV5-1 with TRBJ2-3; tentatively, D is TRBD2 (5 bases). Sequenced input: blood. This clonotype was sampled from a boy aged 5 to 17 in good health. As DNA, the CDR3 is TGCGCCAGCCAACTGACCGGGGCGCAGTATTTT. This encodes CASQLTGAQYF.